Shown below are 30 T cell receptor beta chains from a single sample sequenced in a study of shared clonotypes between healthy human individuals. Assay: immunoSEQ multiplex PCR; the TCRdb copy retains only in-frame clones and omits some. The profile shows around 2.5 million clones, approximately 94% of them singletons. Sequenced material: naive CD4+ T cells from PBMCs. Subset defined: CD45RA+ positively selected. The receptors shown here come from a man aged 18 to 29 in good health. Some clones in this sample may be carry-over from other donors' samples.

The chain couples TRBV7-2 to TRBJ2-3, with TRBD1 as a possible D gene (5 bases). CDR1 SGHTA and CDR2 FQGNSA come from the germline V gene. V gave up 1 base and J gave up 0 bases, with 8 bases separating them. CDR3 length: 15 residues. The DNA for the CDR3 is TGTGCCAGCAGCTTAGTGGGGCAAAGCACAGATACGCAGTATTTT. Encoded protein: CASSLVGQSTDTQYF.

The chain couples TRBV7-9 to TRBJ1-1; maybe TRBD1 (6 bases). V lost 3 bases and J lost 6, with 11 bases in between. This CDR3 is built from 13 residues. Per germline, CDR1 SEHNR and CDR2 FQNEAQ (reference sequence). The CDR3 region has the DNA TGTGCCAGCAGCTTGGTGGGGGCATCTGAAGCTTTCTTT. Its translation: CASSLVGASEAFF.

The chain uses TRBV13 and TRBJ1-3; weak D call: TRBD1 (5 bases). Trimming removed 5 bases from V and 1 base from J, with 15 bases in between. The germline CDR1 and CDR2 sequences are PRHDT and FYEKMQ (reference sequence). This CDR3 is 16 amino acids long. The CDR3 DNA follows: TGTGCCAGCAGCCTTGATGGACAAGGGTCTGGAAACACCATATATTTT. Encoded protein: CASSLDGQGSGNTIYF.

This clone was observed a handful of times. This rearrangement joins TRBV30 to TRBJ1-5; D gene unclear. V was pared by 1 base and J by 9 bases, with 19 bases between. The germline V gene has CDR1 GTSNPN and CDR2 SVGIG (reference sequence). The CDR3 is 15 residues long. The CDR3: CAWSADYSPTAPQHF. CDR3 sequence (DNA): TGTGCCTGGAGTGCCGATTATAGCCCCACCGCGCCCCAGCATTTT.

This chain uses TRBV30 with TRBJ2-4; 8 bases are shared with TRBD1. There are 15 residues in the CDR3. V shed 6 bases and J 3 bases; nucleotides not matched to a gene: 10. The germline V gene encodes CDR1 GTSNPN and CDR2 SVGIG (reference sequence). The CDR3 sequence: CACDPGGAGKNIQYF. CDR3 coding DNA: TGTGCCTGCGATCCAGGGGGCGCGGGCAAAAACATTCAGTACTTC.

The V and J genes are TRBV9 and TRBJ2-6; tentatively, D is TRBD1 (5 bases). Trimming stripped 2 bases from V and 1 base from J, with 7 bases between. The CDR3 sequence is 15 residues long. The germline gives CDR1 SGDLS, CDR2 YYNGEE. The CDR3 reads CASSVKGSGANVLTF. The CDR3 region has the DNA TGTGCCAGCAGCGTTAAGGGGTCTGGGGCCAACGTCCTGACTTTC.

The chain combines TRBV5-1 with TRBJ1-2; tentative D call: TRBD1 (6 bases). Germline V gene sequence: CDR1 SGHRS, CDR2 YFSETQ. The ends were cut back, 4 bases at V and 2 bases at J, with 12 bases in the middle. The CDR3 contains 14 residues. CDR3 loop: CASSGEQGNYGYTF. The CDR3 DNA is TGCGCCAGCAGCGGAGAACAGGGAAACTATGGCTACACCTTC.

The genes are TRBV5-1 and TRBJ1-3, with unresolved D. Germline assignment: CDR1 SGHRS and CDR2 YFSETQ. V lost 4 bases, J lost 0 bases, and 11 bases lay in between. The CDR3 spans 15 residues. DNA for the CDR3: TGCGCCAGCAGCCAGACACTAGACTCTGGAAACACCATATATTTT. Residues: CASSQTLDSGNTIYF.

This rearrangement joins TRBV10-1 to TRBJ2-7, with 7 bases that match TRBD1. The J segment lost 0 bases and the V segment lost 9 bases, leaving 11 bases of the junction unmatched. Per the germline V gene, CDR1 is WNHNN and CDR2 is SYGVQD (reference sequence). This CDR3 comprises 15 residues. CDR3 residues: CARTFTGTVSYEQYF. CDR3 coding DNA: TGCGCCAGGACCTTCACCGGGACAGTCTCCTACGAGCAGTACTTC.

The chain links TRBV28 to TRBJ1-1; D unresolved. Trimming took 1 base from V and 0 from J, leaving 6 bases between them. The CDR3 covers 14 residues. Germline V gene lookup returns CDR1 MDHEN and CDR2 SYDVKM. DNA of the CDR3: TGTGCCAGCAGTTTATATGCAGTGAACACTGAAGCTTTCTTT. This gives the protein CASSLYAVNTEAFF.

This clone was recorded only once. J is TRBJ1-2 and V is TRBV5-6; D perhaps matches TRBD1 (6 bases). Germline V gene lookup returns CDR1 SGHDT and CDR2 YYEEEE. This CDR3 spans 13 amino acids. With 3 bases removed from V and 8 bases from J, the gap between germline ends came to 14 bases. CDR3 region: CASSSTGFRGYTF. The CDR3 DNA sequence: TGTGCCAGCAGCTCCACAGGGTTTAGAGGCTACACCTTC.

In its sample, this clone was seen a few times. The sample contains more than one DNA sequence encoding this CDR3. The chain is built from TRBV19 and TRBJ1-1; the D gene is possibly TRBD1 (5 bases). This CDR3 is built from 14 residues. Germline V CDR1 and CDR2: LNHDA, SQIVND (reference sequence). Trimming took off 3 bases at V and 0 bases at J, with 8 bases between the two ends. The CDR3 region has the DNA TGTGCCAGTAGTATCACAGGTATGAACACTGAAGCTTTCTTT. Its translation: CASSITGMNTEAFF.

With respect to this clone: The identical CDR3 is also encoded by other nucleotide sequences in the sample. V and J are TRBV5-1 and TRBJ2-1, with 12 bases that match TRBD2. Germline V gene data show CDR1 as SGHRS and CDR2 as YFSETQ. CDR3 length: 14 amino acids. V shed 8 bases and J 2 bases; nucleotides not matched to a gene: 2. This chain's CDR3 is CASRTSGTYNEQFF. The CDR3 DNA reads TGCGCCAGTCGGACTAGCGGGACCTACAATGAGCAGTTCTTC.

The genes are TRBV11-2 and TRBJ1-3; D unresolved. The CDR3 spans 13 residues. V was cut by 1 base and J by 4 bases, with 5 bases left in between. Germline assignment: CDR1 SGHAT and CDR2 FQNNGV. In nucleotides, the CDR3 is TGTGCCAGCAGCTTAGTGACCGGAAACACCATATATTTT. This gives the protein CASSLVTGNTIYF.

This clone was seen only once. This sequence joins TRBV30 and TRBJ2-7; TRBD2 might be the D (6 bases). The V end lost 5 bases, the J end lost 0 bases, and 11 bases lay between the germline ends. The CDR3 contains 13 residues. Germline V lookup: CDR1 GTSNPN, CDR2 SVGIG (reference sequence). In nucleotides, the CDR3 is TGTGCCTGGGTTAGCGGAGCCTCCTACGAGCAGTACTTC. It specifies CAWVSGASYEQYF.

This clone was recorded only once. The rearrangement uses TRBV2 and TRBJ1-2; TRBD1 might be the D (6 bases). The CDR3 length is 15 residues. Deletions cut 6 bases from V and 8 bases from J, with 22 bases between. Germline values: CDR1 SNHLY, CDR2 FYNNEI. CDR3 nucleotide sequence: TGTGCCAGCAGATCCACAGCAGGGGAGGGTTCAGGCTACACCTTC. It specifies CASRSTAGEGSGYTF.

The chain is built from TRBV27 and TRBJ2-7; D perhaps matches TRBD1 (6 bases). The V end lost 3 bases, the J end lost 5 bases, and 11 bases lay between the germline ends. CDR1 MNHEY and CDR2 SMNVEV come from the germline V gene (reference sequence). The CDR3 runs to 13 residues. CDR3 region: CASSFLRGHEQYF. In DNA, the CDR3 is TGTGCCAGCAGTTTCCTCAGGGGCCACGAGCAGTACTTC.

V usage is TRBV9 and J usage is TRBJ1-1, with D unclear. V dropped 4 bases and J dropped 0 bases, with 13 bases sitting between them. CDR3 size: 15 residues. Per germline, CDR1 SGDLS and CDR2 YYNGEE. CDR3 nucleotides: TGTGCCAGCAGCCCCCACACCCAAATGAACACTGAAGCTTTCTTT. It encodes CASSPHTQMNTEAFF.

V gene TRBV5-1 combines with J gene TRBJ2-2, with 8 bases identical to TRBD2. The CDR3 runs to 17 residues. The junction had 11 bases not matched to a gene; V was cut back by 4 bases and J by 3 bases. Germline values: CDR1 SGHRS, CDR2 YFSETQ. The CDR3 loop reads CASSPNLLADYTGELFF. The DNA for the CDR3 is TGCGCCAGCAGCCCCAACCTACTAGCGGACTACACCGGGGAGCTGTTTTTT.

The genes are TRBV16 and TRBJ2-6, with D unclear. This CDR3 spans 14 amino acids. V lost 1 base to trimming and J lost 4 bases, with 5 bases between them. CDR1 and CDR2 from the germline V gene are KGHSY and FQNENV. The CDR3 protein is CASSQLEGANVLTF. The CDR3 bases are TGTGCCAGCAGCCAATTGGAGGGGGCCAACGTCCTGACTTTC.

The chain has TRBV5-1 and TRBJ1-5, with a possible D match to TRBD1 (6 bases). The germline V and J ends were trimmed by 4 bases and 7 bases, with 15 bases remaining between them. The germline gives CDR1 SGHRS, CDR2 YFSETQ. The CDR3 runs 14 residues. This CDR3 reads CASSPEGGGQPQHF. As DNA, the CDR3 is TGCGCCAGCAGCCCTGAGGGGGGAGGCCAGCCCCAGCATTTT.

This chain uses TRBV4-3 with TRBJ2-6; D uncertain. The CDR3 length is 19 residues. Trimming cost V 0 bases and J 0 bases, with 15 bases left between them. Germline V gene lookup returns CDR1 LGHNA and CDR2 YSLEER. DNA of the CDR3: TGCGCCAGCAGCCAAGATGAGCCCGTATTCAGCTCTGGGGCCAACGTCCTGACTTTC. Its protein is CASSQDEPVFSSGANVLTF.

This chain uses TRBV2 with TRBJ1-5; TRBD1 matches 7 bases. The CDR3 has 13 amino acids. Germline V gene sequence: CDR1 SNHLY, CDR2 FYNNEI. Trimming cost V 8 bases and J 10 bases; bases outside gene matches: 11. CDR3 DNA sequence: TGTGCCAGCCGCACAGGGGTTCGGTTCCCCCAGCATTTT. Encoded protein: CASRTGVRFPQHF.

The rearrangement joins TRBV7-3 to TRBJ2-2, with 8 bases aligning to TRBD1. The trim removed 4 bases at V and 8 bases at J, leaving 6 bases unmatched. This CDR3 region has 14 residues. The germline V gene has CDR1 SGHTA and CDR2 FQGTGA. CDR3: CASSSDRGIGELFF. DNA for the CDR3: TGTGCCAGCAGCTCCGACAGGGGCATAGGGGAGCTGTTTTTT.

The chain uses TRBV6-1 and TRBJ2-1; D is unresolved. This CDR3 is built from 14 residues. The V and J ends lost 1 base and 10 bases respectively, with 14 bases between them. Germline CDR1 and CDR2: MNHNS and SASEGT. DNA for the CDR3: TGTGCCAGCAGTGAAGGTTCAGGTCTCGGGGAGCAGTTCTTC. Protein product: CASSEGSGLGEQFF.

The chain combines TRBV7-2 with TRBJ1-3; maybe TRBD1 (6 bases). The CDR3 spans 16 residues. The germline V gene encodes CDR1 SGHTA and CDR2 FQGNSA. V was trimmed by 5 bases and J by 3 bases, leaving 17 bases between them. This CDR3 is CASSPGVRTVGNTIYF. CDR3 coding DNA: TGTGCCAGCAGCCCCGGGGTGAGGACAGTTGGAAACACCATATATTTT.

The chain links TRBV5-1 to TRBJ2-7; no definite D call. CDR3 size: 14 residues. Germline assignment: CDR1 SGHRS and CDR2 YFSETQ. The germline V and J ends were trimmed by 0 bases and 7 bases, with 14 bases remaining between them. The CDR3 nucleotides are TGCGCCAGCAGCTTGGGACCCCCCAGTGGAGAGCAGTACTTC. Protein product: CASSLGPPSGEQYF.

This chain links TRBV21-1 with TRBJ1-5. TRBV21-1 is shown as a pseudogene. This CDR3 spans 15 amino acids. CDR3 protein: CASSMGPKRNQPQHF. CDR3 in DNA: TGTGCCAGCAGCATGGGACCTAAACGGAATCAGCCCCAGCATTTT.

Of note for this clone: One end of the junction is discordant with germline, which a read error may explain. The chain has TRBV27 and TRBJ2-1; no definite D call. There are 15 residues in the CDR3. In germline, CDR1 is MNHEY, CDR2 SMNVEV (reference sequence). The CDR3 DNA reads TGTGCCAGCAGCTTCGACCGGACCGGTTTCAATGGGCAGTTCTTC. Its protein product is CASSFDRTGFNGQFF.

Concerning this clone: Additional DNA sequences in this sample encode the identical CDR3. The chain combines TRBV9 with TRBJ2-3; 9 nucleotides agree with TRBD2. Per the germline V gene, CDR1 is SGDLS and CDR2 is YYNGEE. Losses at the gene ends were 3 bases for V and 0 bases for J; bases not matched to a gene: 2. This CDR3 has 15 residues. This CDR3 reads CASSATSGSTDTQYF. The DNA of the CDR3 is TGTGCCAGCAGCGCTACTAGCGGGAGCACAGATACGCAGTATTTT.